This T cell receptor (beta chain) comes out of a study of cytomegalovirus exposure and HLA in healthy donors. The PCR used 60 Vbeta and 13 Jbeta primers. This table comes from immunoSEQ multiplex PCR, and its TCRdb copy is limited to in-frame clones, with some not included. The sample yields roughly 180,000 clones, roughly 79% seen once. This CDR3 comprises 16 residues. Germline CDR1 is WNHNN and CDR2 is SYGVQD (reference sequence). Germline trimming cut 6 bases from V and 3 bases from J; bases unmatched to any gene: 12. The genes are TRBV10-1 and TRBJ2-5, with 8 bases aligning to TRBD2. The receptor was derived from a man aged 30 to 39 in good health and CMV-seronegative. Sequencing used PBMCs. CDR3 in amino acids: CASSPGGGMDEETQYF. Here the CDR3 DNA reads TGCGCCAGCAGCCCCGGGGGGGGGATGGATGAAGAGACCCAGTACTTC.